This passage covers 28 T cell receptor beta chains from one sample sequenced in a study of identical twins. TCRdb reprocessed the 5' RACE reads via MiXCR and lists one record per CDR3 protein. Here the sample spans 1.5 million to 2 million distinct CDR3 sequences, 25% to 35% being singletons. Sequenced material: cord blood. These TCRs come from a newborn girl in good health.

This clonotype was detected a few times. The chain has TRBV14 and TRBJ1-5; D ambiguous. Germline CDR1 SGHDN, CDR2 FVKESK. The CDR3 has 14 residues. V shed 7 bases and J shed 2 bases, with 12 bases lying between them. The CDR3 is CASIHQVRNQPQHF. CDR3 in DNA: TGTGCCAGCATCCACCAGGTACGCAATCAGCCCCAGCATTTT. The full variable domain, its missing parts supplied by reference TRBV14 and TRBJ1-5, is EAGVTQFPSHSVIEKGQTVTLRCDPISGHDNLYWYRRVMGKEIKFLLHFVKESKQDESGMPNNRFLAERTGGTYSTLKVQPAELEDSGVYFCASIHQVRNQPQHFGDGTRLSIL.

This clonotype was observed a few times. The chain recombines TRBV3-1 with TRBJ1-5; tentatively, D is TRBD1 (5 bases). Between the trimmed V and J ends, which lost 0 bases and 7 bases, there was a span of 10 bases. The germline gives CDR1 LGHDT, CDR2 YNNKEL (reference sequence). The CDR3 runs to 14 residues. The CDR3 sequence is CASSQDARAQPQHF. The DNA for the CDR3 is TGTGCCAGCAGCCAAGACGCCAGGGCCCAGCCCCAGCATTTT.

The V gene is TRBV11-2, the J gene TRBJ2-7, with a weak D call TRBD2 (6 bases). The CDR3 is made up of 16 amino acids. CDR1 and CDR2 from the germline V gene are SGHAT and FQNNGV. Between the trimmed V and J ends, which lost 4 bases and 0 bases, there was a span of 16 bases. CDR3 in DNA: TGTGCCAGCAGCTCCTTTAGGTTAGCGGCCTCCTACGAGCAGTACTTC. Amino acids: CASSSFRLAASYEQYF.

The V and J genes are TRBV6-5 and TRBJ1-2; D may be TRBD1 (5 bases). Trimming cost V 6 bases and J 6 bases, with 14 bases left between them. The CDR3 runs 13 residues. Germline-derived CDR1 and CDR2 are MNHEY and SVGAGI. Here the CDR3 reads CASRRQLRDGYTF. Here the CDR3 DNA reads TGTGCCAGCAGAAGACAGCTCCGGGATGGCTACACCTTC.

The chain employs TRBV28 and TRBJ1-2; D not resolved. There are 14 residues in the CDR3. Germline CDR1 and CDR2: MDHEN and SYDVKM. The V and J ends lost 7 bases and 4 bases respectively, with 16 bases between them. The CDR3 reads CASMSQPTFYGYTF. In DNA form, the CDR3 reads TGTGCCAGCATGAGTCAACCAACCTTCTATGGCTACACCTTC.

The chain combines TRBV27 with TRBJ2-3; D uncertain. The CDR3 consists of 16 residues. V was trimmed by 2 bases and J by 4 bases, leaving 16 bases between them. Per the germline V gene, CDR1 is MNHEY and CDR2 is SMNVEV (reference sequence). DNA of the CDR3: TGTGCCAGCAGTTTAATAGCCCGGACGGGTTCAGATACGCAGTATTTT. Translation: CASSLIARTGSDTQYF.

This chain uses TRBV5-1 with TRBJ2-1; D is uncertain. The DNA end is a closer match to TRBJ2-7, so the J assignment may be wrong. Germline V gene lookup returns CDR1 SGHRS and CDR2 YFSETQ. This CDR3 has 15 residues. The DNA of the CDR3 is TGCGCCAGCAGCCATCGGGCCCTCTCCTACAATGAGCAGTACTTC. It specifies CASSHRALSYNEQYF.

The J gene is TRBJ1-1, the V gene TRBV24-1; the D gene is possibly TRBD1 (5 bases). CDR1 and CDR2 from the germline V gene are KGHDR and SFDVKD. CDR3 length: 13 residues. The V gene lost 8 bases and the J gene lost 0 bases, with 9 bases spanning the gap. The CDR3 nucleotides are TGTGCCACCATGAACAGGATGAACACTGAAGCTTTCTTT. Translation gives CATMNRMNTEAFF.

There are many counts of this clonotype. V usage is TRBV2 and J usage is TRBJ1-2, with 9 nucleotides matching TRBD1. Germline assignment: CDR1 SNHLY and CDR2 FYNNEI. The CDR3 has 13 residues. The V segment lost 4 bases and the J segment 6 bases; nucleotides outside the gene matches: 3. CDR3 sequence: CASSVGTGNGYTF. The DNA of the CDR3 is TGTGCCAGCAGTGTGGGGACAGGGAATGGCTACACCTTC.

There are a few counts of this clonotype. At one boundary the junction diverges from the germline segment, which might be a read error. The chain carries TRBV2 and TRBJ2-1; 9 nucleotides line up with TRBD2. The CDR3 is 16 residues long. The germline CDR1 and CDR2 sequences are SNHLY and FYNNEI. The CDR3 region is CASSRLAVSSYNERFF. CDR3 DNA sequence: TGTGCCAGCAGCCGACTAGCGGTCTCATCCTACAATGAGCGGTTCTTC.

The gene calls are TRBV27 and TRBJ1-2, with TRBD1 matching over 7 bases. Germline loops: CDR1 MNHEY, CDR2 SMNVEV (reference sequence). The junction had 9 bases not matched to a gene; V was cut back by 0 bases and J by 2 bases. The CDR3 consists of 17 residues. The CDR3 loop reads CASSLSFLRGVNYGYTF. DNA for the CDR3: TGTGCCAGCAGTTTATCGTTCCTCAGGGGGGTAAACTATGGCTACACCTTC.

This clonotype was recorded a few times. The rearrangement joins TRBV7-8 to TRBJ1-4; D perhaps matches TRBD1 (5 bases). With 3 bases removed from V and 8 bases from J, the gap between germline ends came to 13 bases. The CDR3 covers 14 residues. Per germline, CDR1 SGHVS and CDR2 FQNEAQ. The CDR3, as DNA: TGTGCCAGCAGCTTCAGGGTAGTTCAAGAAAAACTGTTTTTT. It codes for CASSFRVVQEKLFF.

V is TRBV11-2 and J is TRBJ2-1, with unresolved D. The end of the DNA aligns better with TRBJ2-7, so the J call may be wrong. The CDR3 has 17 residues. Looked up from germline, CDR1 is SGHAT and CDR2 is FQNNGV. The CDR3 loop is CASSLRSIVSSYNEQYF. For the CDR3, the DNA is TGTGCCAGCAGCTTAAGATCTATCGTAAGCTCCTACAATGAGCAGTACTTC.

This clonotype was seen once. V is TRBV5-1 and J is TRBJ2-3, with 11 bases aligning to TRBD1. The CDR3 sequence is 18 residues long. The germline V gene has CDR1 SGHRS and CDR2 YFSETQ. Trimming at V came to 3 bases and at J to 1 base, leaving 10 bases not matched to a gene. CDR3 protein: CASSYWGTGGPRTDTQYF. DNA for the CDR3: TGCGCCAGCAGCTACTGGGGGACAGGGGGGCCCCGCACAGATACGCAGTATTTT.

The rearrangement links TRBV6-1 to TRBJ2-7, with D tentatively TRBD1 or TRBD2 (6 bases each). Germline V gene data show CDR1 as MNHNS and CDR2 as SASEGT. V lost 4 bases to trimming and J lost 2 bases, with 15 bases between them. This CDR3 contains 15 residues. Here the CDR3 reads CASSGAGGGPYEQYF. The DNA of the CDR3 is TGTGCCAGCAGTGGAGCCGGGGGCGGGCCCTACGAGCAGTACTTC.

This clonotype has a handful of counts. The chain uses TRBV20-1 and TRBJ2-3; D gene uncertain. Germline V gene lookup returns CDR1 DFQATT and CDR2 SNEGSKA (reference sequence). V lost 3 bases and J lost 9, with 10 bases in between. The CDR3 is 11 residues long. The CDR3 DNA sequence: TGCAGTGCTAGTCCCGACAACACGCAGTATTTT. Translated: CSASPDNTQYF.

This clonotype has just a few counts. The chain combines TRBV28 with TRBJ2-5; TRBD2 aligns across 8 bases. The junction had 5 bases not matched to a gene; V was cut back by 6 bases and J by 2 bases. This CDR3 has 14 amino acids. CDR1 is MDHEN and CDR2 is SYDVKM in the germline V gene. The CDR3 nucleotides read TGTGCCAGCAGGCCTCCTAGCGGGCAAGAGACCCAGTACTTC. Translating it yields CASRPPSGQETQYF. Full variable domain (rest looked up from reference TRBV28 and TRBJ2-5): DVKVTQSSRYLVKRTGEKVFLECVQDMDHENMFWYRQDPGLGLRLIYFSYDVKMKEKGDIPEGYSVSREKKERFSLILESASTNQTSMYLCASRPPSGQETQYFGPGTRLLVL.

The CDR3, as DNA: TGTGCCAGCAGTTTCCGGGAGAGGTACAATGAGCAGTTCTTC. This gives the protein CASSFRERYNEQFF. The rearrangement uses TRBV12-3 or TRBV12-4 and TRBJ2-1, with D possibly TRBD2 on 6 matching bases. Trimming removed 3 bases from V and 4 bases from J, with 10 bases in between. The CDR3 loop spans 14 amino acids.

This clonotype was observed once. The chain combines TRBV27 with TRBJ1-5, with D unclear. The CDR3 has 15 residues. Per germline, CDR1 MNHEY and CDR2 SMNVEV (reference sequence). V gave up 1 base and J gave up 0 bases, with 7 bases separating them. The DNA for the CDR3 is TGTGCCAGCAGTTTATGGAGGGTTAGCAATCAGCCCCAGCATTTT. This translates into CASSLWRVSNQPQHF.

This clonotype was detected only a few times. This chain joins TRBV20-1 and TRBJ2-1, with D perhaps TRBD2 (7 bases). V gave up 2 bases and J gave up 6 bases, with 17 bases separating them. CDR1 is DFQATT and CDR2 is SNEGSKA in the germline V gene (reference sequence). CDR3 length: 15 residues. The CDR3 DNA follows: TGCAGTGCTAGACCGTGGGAGGGGGTCCCCAATGAGCAGTTCTTC. Translating gives CSARPWEGVPNEQFF.

This chain links TRBV3-1 with TRBJ2-7; maybe TRBD1 (5 bases). The germline V gene encodes CDR1 LGHDT and CDR2 YNNKEL (reference sequence). The CDR3 runs to 14 residues. The V and J ends lost 0 bases and 4 bases respectively, with 10 bases between them. The CDR3 region is CASSQDVRVYEQYF. The CDR3 nucleotides are TGTGCCAGCAGCCAAGATGTCAGGGTATACGAGCAGTACTTC.

This clonotype was picked up many times. The chain uses TRBV5-1 and TRBJ2-7, with a tentative D call TRBD1 (6 bases). Germline V gene sequence: CDR1 SGHRS, CDR2 YFSETQ. V dropped 4 bases and J dropped 5 bases, with 19 bases sitting between them. The CDR3 extends over 15 amino acids. In nucleotides, the CDR3 is TGCGCCAGCAGCCCTACAGGGTTTTCAAGAAACGAGCAGTACTTC. Translated, it gives CASSPTGFSRNEQYF.

This sequence joins TRBV20-1 and TRBJ2-6, with D perhaps TRBD1 (6 bases). The ends were cut back, 6 bases at V and 1 base at J, with 10 bases in the middle. Germline V gene data show CDR1 as DFQATT and CDR2 as SNEGSKA (reference sequence). The CDR3 runs 14 residues. The CDR3 bases are TGCAGTGCCTTAGGACAGTCTGGGGCCAACGTCCTGACTTTC. Translating it yields CSALGQSGANVLTF.

Only a few counts were recorded for this clonotype. This chain uses TRBV29-1 with TRBJ2-5, with TRBD2 as a possible D gene (6 bases). Germline V gene sequence: CDR1 SQVTM, CDR2 ANQGSEA. V was pared by 3 bases and J by 7 bases, with 12 bases between. The CDR3 contains 12 residues. The CDR3 sequence: CSVDTLSGTQYF. In DNA form, the CDR3 reads TGCAGCGTTGACACCCTTAGCGGGACCCAGTACTTC.

V is TRBV28 and J is TRBJ2-1, with 8 bases that match TRBD1. Germline V CDR1 and CDR2: MDHEN, SYDVKM. With 7 bases clipped from V and 4 bases from J, the junction kept 9 bases outside the gene matches. The CDR3 spans 15 residues. CDR3 DNA: TGTGCCAGCACCGTAACAGGGGGTGGGTACAATGAGCAGTTCTTC. This translates into CASTVTGGGYNEQFF.

This clonotype was observed a handful of times. The rearrangement uses TRBV28 and TRBJ2-3; TRBD2 is a possible D gene (6 bases). Trimming took off 1 base at V and 4 bases at J, with 12 bases between the two ends. The CDR3 is 15 amino acids. Per the germline V gene, CDR1 is MDHEN and CDR2 is SYDVKM. The CDR3 DNA follows: TGTGCCAGCAGTTTATCCCCTCCGGGGGCAGATACGCAGTATTTT. It is translated as CASSLSPPGADTQYF.

This clonotype showed up just once. V usage is TRBV12-3 or TRBV12-4 and J usage is TRBJ1-1; weak D call: TRBD1 (5 bases). This CDR3 spans 13 amino acids. The V end was cut by 3 bases, the J end by 5 bases, with 10 bases between. CDR3 nucleotides: TGTGCCAGCAGTTTTTTGGGGCAGACTGAAGCTTTCTTT. This translates into CASSFLGQTEAFF.

This chain joins TRBV6-6 and TRBJ2-5; 10 nucleotides line up with TRBD2. The J call may be mistaken, given a closer DNA end match to TRBJ2-7. The CDR3 runs to 15 residues. Germline CDR1 MNHNY, CDR2 SVGAGI (reference sequence). The CDR3 coding sequence is TGTGCCAGCAGTTACGGAGCGGGGGGGCGGTACGAGCAGTACTTC. Encoded protein: CASSYGAGGRYEQYF.